The source of this TCR beta chain is a study of T-cell reconstitution after alpha-beta-depleted transplantation in children. Study-wide findings and caveats: For some patients, TCRbeta diversity was high at day 60 because of recipient T cells and thymic progenitors that survived. The study reportedly traced alpha-beta T cells about two months after transplant to several hundred expanded graft clones. Once a year had passed after transplant, T-cell counts and diversity came mostly from newly produced T cells.

The TCRbeta library incorporated unique molecular identifiers. TCRdb re-analysed the PCR reads in MiXCR, keeping a single row per CDR3 protein. Found here are more than 400,000 distinct CDR3 sequences, over 10% of them singletons; the top ten hold 12% to 15%. This clonotype was seen more than once but under ten times. Antigen unknown. The sample was PBMCs, mostly from graft donor cells, taken 180 days after TCRalphabeta/CD19-depleted stem cell transplant. This clonotype was sampled from a female patient aged 2-15 years who had a stem cell transplant for aplastic anemia, so the T cells may come from the graft donor.

The CDR3 coding sequence is TGTGCCAGCAGCCCGGGACAGGTTGGGCTAAACATTCAGTACTTC. It is translated as CASSPGQVGLNIQYF. The chain carries TRBV7-4 and TRBJ2-4, with 8 bases matching TRBD1. The CDR3 spans 15 residues. Germline V CDR1 and CDR2: SGHVT, SQSDAQ. V gave up 5 bases and J gave up 6 bases; unmatched junction bases: 9.